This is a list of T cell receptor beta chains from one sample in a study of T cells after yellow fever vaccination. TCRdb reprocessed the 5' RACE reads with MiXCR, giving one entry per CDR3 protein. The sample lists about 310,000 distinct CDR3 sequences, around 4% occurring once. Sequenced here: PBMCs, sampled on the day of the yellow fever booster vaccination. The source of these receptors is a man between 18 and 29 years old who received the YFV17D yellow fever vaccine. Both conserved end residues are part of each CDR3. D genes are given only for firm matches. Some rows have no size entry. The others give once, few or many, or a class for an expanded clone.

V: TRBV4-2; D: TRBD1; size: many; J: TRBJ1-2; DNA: TGTGCCAGCAGCCTTGGACAGGAAGCAAACTATGGCTACACCTTC; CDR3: CASSLGQEANYGYTF
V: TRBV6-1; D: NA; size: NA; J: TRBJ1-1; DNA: TGTGCCAGCAAAAGACAAGGTGAAGCTTTCTTT; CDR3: CASKRQGEAFF
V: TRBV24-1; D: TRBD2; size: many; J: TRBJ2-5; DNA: TGTGCCACCAGTGACGCGGGGGTGGAGGAGACCCAGTACTTC; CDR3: CATSDAGVEETQYF
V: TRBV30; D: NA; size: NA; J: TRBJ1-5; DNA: TGTGCCTGGAGCGCGACTCTGGGCAATCAGCCCCAGCATTTT; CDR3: CAWSATLGNQPQHF
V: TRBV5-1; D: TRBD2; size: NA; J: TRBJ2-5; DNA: TGCGCCAGCAGTTTCGCCGTAGCGGGGGGACCCCAAGAGACCCAGTACTTC; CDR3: CASSFAVAGGPQETQYF
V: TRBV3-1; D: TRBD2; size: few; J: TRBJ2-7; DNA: TGTGCCAGCAGCCCAGGGACTAGCTCTATCTCCTACGAGCAGTACTTC; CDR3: CASSPGTSSISYEQYF
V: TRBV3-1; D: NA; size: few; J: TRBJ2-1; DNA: TGTGCCAGCAGCCAATATCCCAATGAGCAGTTCTTC; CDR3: CASSQYPNEQFF
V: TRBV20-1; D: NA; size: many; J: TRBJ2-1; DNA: TGCAGTGCTAGGCGGGGCTACAATGAGCAGTTCTTC; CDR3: CSARRGYNEQFF
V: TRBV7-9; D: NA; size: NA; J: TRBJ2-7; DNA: TGTGCCAGCAGCCTGACGCCAGGGGTACACGAGCAGTACTTC; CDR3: CASSLTPGVHEQYF
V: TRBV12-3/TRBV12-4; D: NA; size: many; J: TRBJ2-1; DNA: TGTGCCAGCAGTCCCGCCGGATACAATGAGCAGTTCTTC; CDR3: CASSPAGYNEQFF
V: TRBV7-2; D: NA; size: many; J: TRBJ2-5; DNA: TGTGCCAGCAGCTTTTGGCAGAGCCAAGAGACCCAGTACTTC; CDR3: CASSFWQSQETQYF
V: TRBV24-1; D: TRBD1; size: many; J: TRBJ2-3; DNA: TGTGCCACCTCTCCGGGACAGGGACGCACAGATACGCAGTATTTT; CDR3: CATSPGQGRTDTQYF
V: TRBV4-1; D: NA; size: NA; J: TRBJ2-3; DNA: TGCGCCAGCAGCCAATTGGCGGCACCGAGCACAGATACGCAGTATTTT; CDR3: CASSQLAAPSTDTQYF
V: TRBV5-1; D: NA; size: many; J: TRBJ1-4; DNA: TGCGCCAGCAGCCCCGATGAGGGTGAAAAACTGTTTTTT; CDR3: CASSPDEGEKLFF
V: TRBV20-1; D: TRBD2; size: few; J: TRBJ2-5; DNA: TGCAGTGCAAGGGGAGCGGGGGGGTATGAGACCCAGTACTTC; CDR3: CSARGAGGYETQYF
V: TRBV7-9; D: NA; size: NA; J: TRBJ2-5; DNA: TGTGCCAGCAAGCCCGGGGAGACCCAGTACTTC; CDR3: CASKPGETQYF
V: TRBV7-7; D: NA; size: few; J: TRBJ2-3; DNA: TGTGCCAGCAGCCCAGGGACCCCAGATACGCAGTATTTT; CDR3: CASSPGTPDTQYF